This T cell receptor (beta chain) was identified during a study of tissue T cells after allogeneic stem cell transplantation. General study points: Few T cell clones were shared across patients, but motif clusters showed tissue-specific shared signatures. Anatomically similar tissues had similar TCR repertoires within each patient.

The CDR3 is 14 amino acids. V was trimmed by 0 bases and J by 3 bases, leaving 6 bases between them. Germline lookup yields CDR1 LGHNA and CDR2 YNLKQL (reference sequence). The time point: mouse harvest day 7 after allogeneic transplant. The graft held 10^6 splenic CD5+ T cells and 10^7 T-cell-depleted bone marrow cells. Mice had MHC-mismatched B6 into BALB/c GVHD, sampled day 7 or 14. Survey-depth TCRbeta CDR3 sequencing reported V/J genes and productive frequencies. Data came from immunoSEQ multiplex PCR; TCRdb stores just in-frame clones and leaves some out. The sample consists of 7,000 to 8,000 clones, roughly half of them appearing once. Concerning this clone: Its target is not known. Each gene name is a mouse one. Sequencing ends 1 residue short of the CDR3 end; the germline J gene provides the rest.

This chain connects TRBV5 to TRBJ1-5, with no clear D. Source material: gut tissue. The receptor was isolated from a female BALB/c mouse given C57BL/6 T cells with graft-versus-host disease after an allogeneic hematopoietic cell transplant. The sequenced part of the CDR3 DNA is TGTGCCAGCAGCCAAGACAGAATCAACCAGGCTCCGCTT. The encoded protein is CASSQDRINQAPL. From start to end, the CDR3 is CASSQDRINQAPLF.